Below, 24 T cell receptor beta chains from the same sample are listed, as sequenced in a study of T-cell reconstitution after alpha-beta-depleted transplantation in children. The TCRbeta library incorporated unique molecular identifiers. TCRdb ran MiXCR on the PCR reads and lists one entry per CDR3 protein. This sample has about 100,000 distinct CDR3 sequences, with about 6.8% found just once. The material sequenced was PBMCs, taken before TCRalphabeta/CD19-depleted stem cell transplant. These receptors all come from a boy aged 2 to 9 with acute lymphoblastic leukemia, due to receive a stem cell transplant.

The chain has TRBV5-1 and TRBJ2-2; TRBD1 agrees at 7 bases. CDR1 SGHRS and CDR2 YFSETQ come from the germline V gene. After removal of 1 base from V and 0 bases from J, the junction contained 6 bases not matched to a gene. CDR3 length: 17 amino acids. The CDR3 loop reads CASSLRPGQPNTGELFF. CDR3 nucleotide sequence: TGCGCCAGCAGCTTGAGGCCGGGACAGCCGAACACCGGGGAGCTGTTTTTT.

This chain uses TRBV4-2 with TRBJ1-1, with 7 bases matching TRBD1. Unmatched junction bases numbered 3, after V lost 2 bases and J lost 0 bases. The CDR3 sequence is 15 residues long. Per the germline V gene, CDR1 is LGHNA and CDR2 is YNFKEQ. CDR3 loop: CASSQTDRVNTEAFF. The CDR3 DNA sequence: TGTGCCAGCAGCCAAACCGACAGGGTGAACACTGAAGCTTTCTTT.

At least ten counts were recorded for this clonotype. The chain recombines TRBV20-1 with TRBJ2-5; D gene unclear. CDR1 is DFQATT and CDR2 is SNEGSKA in the germline V gene (reference sequence). The CDR3 consists of 15 residues. V was clipped by 3 bases and J by 0 bases, with 14 bases between them. CDR3 sequence (DNA): TGCAGTGCTAGCGCGGTAGGTGGGAACCAAGAGACCCAGTACTTC. Amino acids: CSASAVGGNQETQYF.

There are many counts of this clonotype. CDR3 amino acids: CASQAWGGAWPRLSSTQYF. CDR3 coding DNA: TGCGCCAGCCAGGCATGGGGGGGGGCCTGGCCAAGGTTATCGTCTACGCAGTATTTT. The chain combines TRBV4-3 with TRBJ2-3; D is perhaps TRBD2 (7 bases). V lost 8 bases to trimming and J lost 8 bases, with 35 bases between them. The germline gives CDR1 LGHNA, CDR2 YSLEER. CDR3 length: 19 amino acids.

This clonotype was seen a few times. This chain connects TRBV12-3 or TRBV12-4 to TRBJ1-6; the match to TRBD1 covers 7 bases. This CDR3 spans 15 amino acids. Trimming at V came to 5 bases and at J to 7 bases, leaving 8 bases not matched to a gene. For the CDR3, the DNA is TGTGCCAGCAGTCAAGGAGACAGGGAGAATTCACCCCTCCACTTT. Translated, it gives CASSQGDRENSPLHF.

This clonotype was seen at least ten times. The CDR3 DNA reads TGCAGTGCTAGAAAACCGCAGGGGTTTGGCACTGAAGCTTTCTTT. Residues: CSARKPQGFGTEAFF. The chain combines TRBV20-1 with TRBJ1-1, with a weak D call TRBD1 (6 bases). V was shortened by 2 bases and J by 4 bases, with 17 bases between the two germline ends. This CDR3 is built from 15 residues. Germline V gene lookup returns CDR1 DFQATT and CDR2 SNEGSKA (reference sequence).

The sample holds many counts of this clonotype. The chain is built from TRBV20-1 and TRBJ2-5; TRBD2 matches 13 bases. The V gene end was trimmed by 4 bases and the J gene end by 4 bases; junction bases not matched to a gene: 6. In germline, CDR1 is DFQATT, CDR2 SNEGSKA (reference sequence). The CDR3 is 15 residues long. CDR3 amino acids: CSAKLAGGIGETQYF. The CDR3 nucleotides are TGCAGTGCTAAACTAGCGGGGGGGATAGGAGAGACCCAGTACTTC.

This clonotype came up many times. CDR3 protein: CASSEVVQETQYF. DNA of the CDR3: TGTGCCAGCAGTGAAGTGGTCCAAGAGACCCAGTACTTC. The rearrangement joins TRBV25-1 to TRBJ2-5; D remains ambiguous. The CDR3 loop spans 13 amino acids. Germline values: CDR1 MGHDK, CDR2 SYGVNS. Trimming pared 2 bases from V and 1 base from J, leaving 5 bases between.

This clonotype appeared many times. The chain couples TRBV5-1 to TRBJ2-3, with 9 nucleotides matching TRBD2. V was clipped by 3 bases and J by 4 bases; unmatched bases: 9. The germline CDR1 and CDR2 sequences are SGHRS and YFSETQ. The CDR3 is 16 amino acids. Here the CDR3 DNA reads TGCGCCAGCAGCTATGATAGCGGGGGTTCCGCAGATACGCAGTATTTT. This encodes CASSYDSGGSADTQYF.

This clonotype was seen ten or more times. This chain connects TRBV11-2 to TRBJ2-1, with 10 bases aligning to TRBD2. V shed 2 bases and J 4 bases; nucleotides not matched to a gene: 8. CDR1 is SGHAT, CDR2 FQNNGV, per germline. The CDR3 spans 17 residues. The CDR3 sequence is CASSLSRRTSGYNEQFF. Here the CDR3 DNA reads TGTGCCAGCAGCTTAAGTAGGAGGACTAGCGGATACAATGAGCAGTTCTTC.

This clonotype was observed many times. The V and J genes are TRBV6-5 and TRBJ2-2, with D unresolved. V was trimmed by 2 bases and J by 2 bases, leaving 6 bases between them. CDR1 is MNHEY, CDR2 SVGAGI, per germline. The CDR3 is 14 amino acids. CDR3 nucleotide sequence: TGTGCCAGCAGTTACGGTAAAAACACCGGGGAGCTGTTTTTT. Protein: CASSYGKNTGELFF.

The sample holds many counts of this clonotype. A single base separates this from a much larger clone, so it may be a read error. The rearrangement joins TRBV20-1 to TRBJ2-1; 7 bases match TRBD1. Trimming removed 0 bases from V and 4 bases from J; junction bases left unmatched: 6. This CDR3 is built from 15 residues. Germline V gives CDR1 DFQATT, CDR2 SNEGSKA (reference sequence). CDR3 nucleotides: TGCAGTGCTAGAGATGTAAGGGGGCTGTACAATGAGCAGTTCTTC. This translates into CSARDVRGLYNEQFF.

The rearrangement links TRBV5-1 to TRBJ2-5; TRBD2 agrees at 11 bases. The junction had 9 bases not matched to a gene; V was cut back by 1 base and J by 4 bases. The length of the CDR3 is 17 residues. Germline assignment: CDR1 SGHRS and CDR2 YFSETQ. CDR3 nucleotide sequence: TGCGCCAGCAGCTTGCGGAGACTAGCGGGGAAGGGAGAGACCCAGTACTTC. Its translation: CASSLRRLAGKGETQYF. Complete variable domain (other parts from reference TRBV5-1 and TRBJ2-5): KAGVTQTPRYLIKTRGQQVTLSCSPISGHRSVSWYQQTPGQGLQFLFEYFSETQRNKGNFPGRFSGRQFSNSRSEMNVSTLELGDSALYLCASSLRRLAGKGETQYFGPGTRLLVL.

The chain joins TRBV21-1 to TRBJ1-5; TRBD1, as called in the table, went unchecked against the DNA. TRBV21-1 is given as a pseudogene. CDR3 size: 16 residues. The CDR3 coding sequence is TGTGCCAGCAGCAAAGCGCGGGACAGGCTGCATCAGCCCCAGCATTTT. The encoded protein is CASSKARDRLHQPQHF.

Ten or more counts support this clonotype. This chain connects TRBV6-1 to TRBJ2-7; TRBD2 aligns across 8 bases. Unmatched junction bases numbered 10, after V lost 5 bases and J lost 7 bases. Germline CDR1 is MNHNS and CDR2 is SASEGT. The CDR3 covers 14 residues. CDR3 sequence reads: CASSQRGPRGEQYF. DNA for the CDR3: TGTGCCAGCAGTCAGCGGGGGCCCCGGGGGGAGCAGTACTTC.

The V call is TRBV9, the J call TRBJ1-2; D perhaps matches TRBD1 (5 bases). V lost 0 bases to trimming and J lost 8 bases, with 11 bases between them. This CDR3 comprises 13 residues. Germline loops: CDR1 SGDLS, CDR2 YYNGEE. CDR3 sequence (DNA): TGTGCCAGCAGCGTAGGCTTGGGGGAGGGCTACACCTTC. This sequence encodes CASSVGLGEGYTF. Filled out from reference TRBV9 and TRBJ1-2, the complete variable domain reads DSGVTQTPKHLITATGQRVTLRCSPRSGDLSVYWYQQSLDQGLQFLIQYYNGEERAKGNILERFSAQQFPDLHSELNLSSLELGDSALYFCASSVGLGEGYTFGSGTRLTVV.

The rearrangement uses TRBV2 and TRBJ1-2; tentatively, D is TRBD1 (5 bases). Germline-derived CDR1 and CDR2 are SNHLY and FYNNEI. Trimming cost V 0 bases and J 6 bases, with 11 bases left between them. The CDR3 is 14 amino acids. Here the CDR3 DNA reads TGTGCCAGCAGTGAAGCTGCCGGGGCGGATGGCTACACCTTC. Translation gives CASSEAAGADGYTF.

This clonotype was picked up many times. This chain connects TRBV20-1 to TRBJ1-5; D might be TRBD1 (5 bases). V shed 6 bases and J shed 7 bases, with 13 bases lying between them. The CDR3 consists of 12 residues. Germline CDR1 DFQATT, CDR2 SNEGSKA (reference sequence). CDR3 sequence: CSASNGAQPQHF. The CDR3 DNA follows: TGCAGTGCCAGTAACGGGGCGCAGCCCCAGCATTTT.

Only a few counts were recorded for this clonotype. This chain uses TRBV20-1 with TRBJ1-6; 8 bases fit TRBD1. Germline V gives CDR1 DFQATT, CDR2 SNEGSKA (reference sequence). Germline trimming cut 3 bases from V and 7 bases from J; bases unmatched to any gene: 8. The CDR3 is 15 amino acids. The CDR3 loop reads CSARSGQGGNSPLHF. The CDR3 DNA sequence: TGCAGTGCTAGGTCCGGACAGGGAGGGAATTCACCCCTCCACTTT.

This clonotype was observed a handful of times. Here the CDR3 reads CSANRGDNQPQHF. CDR3 DNA sequence: TGCAGTGCTAACCGAGGGGACAATCAGCCCCAGCATTTT. This chain uses TRBV20-1 with TRBJ1-5, with D maybe TRBD1 (5 bases). CDR1 is DFQATT and CDR2 is SNEGSKA in the germline V gene (reference sequence). Trimming took 4 bases from V and 3 from J, leaving 10 bases between them. The CDR3 loop spans 13 amino acids.

At least ten counts were recorded for this clonotype. The chain employs TRBV4-2 and TRBJ1-2; no clear D. The CDR3 contains 13 residues. Deletions cut 4 bases from V and 6 bases from J, with 12 bases between. CDR1 is LGHNA, CDR2 YNFKEQ, per germline. The CDR3 region is CASSPQRPDGYTF. DNA of the CDR3: TGTGCCAGCAGCCCTCAGAGGCCCGATGGCTACACCTTC.

This clonotype was observed at least ten times. The V gene is TRBV27, the J gene TRBJ2-1; D might be TRBD2 (6 bases). There are 12 residues in the CDR3. The V end lost 7 bases, the J end lost 4 bases, and 8 bases lay between the germline ends. Germline V gene sequence: CDR1 MNHEY, CDR2 SMNVEV (reference sequence). CDR3 region: CASMGGYNEQFF. The CDR3, as DNA: TGTGCCAGCATGGGGGGATACAATGAGCAGTTCTTC.

This clonotype appeared many times. The V gene is TRBV3-1, the J gene TRBJ2-7; TRBD2 is a possible D gene (5 bases). V gave up 2 bases and J gave up 3 bases, with 17 bases separating them. Germline V gene data show CDR1 as LGHDT and CDR2 as YNNKEL (reference sequence). This CDR3 contains 16 residues. The CDR3 sequence is CASSQSAGLGIYEQYF. CDR3 sequence (DNA): TGTGCCAGCAGCCAATCGGCGGGCCTGGGGATCTACGAGCAGTACTTC.

This clonotype appeared many times. This rearrangement joins TRBV7-9 to TRBJ2-2; 7 positions agree with TRBD1. V was clipped by 5 bases and J by 3 bases; unmatched bases: 9. Germline values: CDR1 SEHNR, CDR2 FQNEAQ (reference sequence). The CDR3 is 16 amino acids. The CDR3 DNA reads as TGTGCCAGCAGCATCTACAGGGGCTGGGACACCGGGGAGCTGTTTTTT. Amino acid sequence: CASSIYRGWDTGELFF.